The sequence of this T cell receptor beta chain was determined in a study of T cell responses to AZD1222 COVID-19 vaccine. General study results and limits: Just five or six AZD1222 recipients were seropositive at baseline. Spike-specific TCR breadth and depth grew following two AZD1222 doses. Close to half of spike-specific TCRs reportedly recognize unmutated variant regions. Distributed over spike, vaccine-associated CD4 TCRs predominated at 160-218 and 743-854.

Points on this clone: Its target is unknown.

TCRdb keeps only in-frame clones here, not all; method: immunoSEQ multiplex PCR. The sample shows approximately 160,000 clones, roughly 88% of them seen only once. The sequencing here drew on peripheral blood, taken on day 0 of MenACWY control vaccination. The receptor was isolated from an adult in good health.

The DNA of the CDR3 is TGTGCCAGCAGCGCCCGACAGCGCTCCTATAATTCACCCCTCCACTTT. This translates into CASSARQRSYNSPLHF. This chain links TRBV5-4 with TRBJ1-6; D perhaps matches TRBD1 (5 bases). The CDR3 totals 16 residues. V was shortened by 4 bases and J by 0 bases, with 11 bases between the two germline ends. Germline CDR1 reads SGHNT; CDR2 reads YYREEE (reference sequence).